These T cell receptor beta chains were read from a single sample in a study of cytomegalovirus exposure and HLA in healthy donors. Using immunoSEQ multiplex PCR, the repertoire was profiled, and TCRdb retains in-frame clones only, with some absent. The sample contains more than 150,000 clones, around 80% of which appear only once. Sequences were obtained from PBMCs. The origin of the receptors is a young man in good health and CMV-seronegative. CDR3s include the opening cysteine and the closing phenylalanine or tryptophan. Fields, in order: J gene, D gene, clone size, V gene, CDR3 DNA, CDR3 protein. D genes are given only for firm matches. Clone size is given for some rows only: seen once, a few or many times, or a class if the clone is expanded.

TRBJ2-5 TRBD1 - TRBV30 TGTGCCTGGAGTGAGGGGACAGGCCAAGAGACCCAGTACTTC CAWSEGTGQETQYF
TRBJ2-6 TRBD2 few TRBV30 TGTGCCCGGGGGGGAGGGGCCAACGTCCTGACTTTC CARGGGANVLTF
TRBJ1-4 TRBD1 once TRBV19 TGTGCCAGCGCCTCAGGGGGCGCTACTAATGAAAAACTGTTTTTT CASASGGATNEKLFF
TRBJ2-5 TRBD1 - TRBV7-9 TGTGCCAGCAGCGAGACGACAGGGGGCGCGGGGGAGACCCAGTACTTC CASSETTGGAGETQYF
TRBJ1-2 TRBD1 - TRBV19 TGTGCCAGTAGTATGCGGTGGGGACAGGAAACTTACACCTTC CASSMRWGQETYTF
TRBJ2-7 TRBD1 few TRBV4-3 TGCGCCAGCAGCCAAGATATCGGGACAGGTTCCTACGAGCAGTACTTC CASSQDIGTGSYEQYF
TRBJ2-5 TRBD1 - TRBV30 TGTGCCTGGAGGCGAACACAGGGGGCAGAGACCCAGTACTTC CAWRRTQGAETQYF
TRBJ2-2 - - TRBV7-2 TGTGCCAGCAGACTGAGTCAGAACACCGGGGAGCTGTTTTTT CASRLSQNTGELFF
TRBJ2-3 - - TRBV15 TGTGCCACCAGCAGCGGAGTGGCAGGGGCCACAGATACGCAGTATTTT CATSSGVAGATDTQYF
TRBJ2-5 TRBD1 few TRBV14 TGTGCCAGCAGCACCCCGGGACAGGGGGTAGGGACCCAGTACTTC CASSTPGQGVGTQYF
TRBJ2-3 - - TRBV19 TGTGCCACAAGACAGGGCACAGATACGCAGTATTTT CATRQGTDTQYF
TRBJ2-3 - - TRBV6-5 TGTGCCAGCAGTTACTCGAGTTCAGATACGCAGTATTTT CASSYSSSDTQYF
TRBJ1-1 - - TRBV6-5 TGTGCCAGCAGGAAAATGAGCCAGGGCGTCACTGAAGCTTTCTTT CASRKMSQGVTEAFF
TRBJ2-6 - - TRBV5-4 TGTGCCAGCAGCTTCATTTCTGGGGCCAACGTCCTGACTTTC CASSFISGANVLTF
TRBJ2-1 TRBD2 - TRBV5-1 TGCGCCAGCACCAAAGCGGGGGTCGTCGGGAATGAGCAGTTCTTC CASTKAGVVGNEQFF
TRBJ1-2 - once TRBV7-9 TGTGCCAGCAGCCGAGGTTATGGCTACACCTTC CASSRGYGYTF
TRBJ1-5 TRBD1 - TRBV9 TGTGCCAGCAGCGGAGGGACAGGGAGTTATCAGCCCCAGCATTTT CASSGGTGSYQPQHF
TRBJ1-1 - - TRBV19 TGTGCCAGTAGGACACAGGACTACATAATGAACACTGAAGCTTTCTTT CASRTQDYIMNTEAFF
TRBJ2-7 TRBD2 - TRBV28 TGTGCCAGCAGTTCTAGCGGGGACAATTCCTACGAGCAGTACTTC CASSSSGDNSYEQYF
TRBJ1-4 - - TRBV5-1 TGCGCCAGCAGCTTGGACGGGGGGTCAACTAATGAAAAACTGTTTTTT CASSLDGGSTNEKLFF
TRBJ2-5 - - TRBV5-1 TGCGCCAGCAGCACAGGACGGATGAGGGAGACCCAGTACTTC CASSTGRMRETQYF
TRBJ1-2 - - TRBV6-6 TGTGCCAGCAGTTCCAGTAACTATGGCTACACCTTC CASSSSNYGYTF
TRBJ1-2 - - TRBV30 TGTGCCTGGAGTCCGGGGGAGGGCTATGGCTACACCTTC CAWSPGEGYGYTF
TRBJ1-1 TRBD1 - TRBV5-1 TGCGCCAGCAGCTTGGAGTCAGGGGGGATGAACACTGAAGCTTTCTTT CASSLESGGMNTEAFF
TRBJ1-4 - - TRBV19 TGTGCCAGTAGGAGAGCGGCAACAACTAATGAAAAACTGTTTTTT CASRRAATTNEKLFF
TRBJ2-7 TRBD1 once TRBV5-4 TGTGCCAGCAGCGTCCGGGACAGGGGCACCTACGAGCAGTACTTC CASSVRDRGTYEQYF
TRBJ2-3 - - TRBV6-1 TGTGCCAGCAGTGTACCGGGGACAGATACGCAGTATTTT CASSVPGTDTQYF
TRBJ1-2 - - TRBV27 TGTGCCAGCAGTTTTCACGCATCACAGGGTTACTATGGCTACACCTTC CASSFHASQGYYGYTF
TRBJ2-7 TRBD1 - TRBV7-2 TGTGCCAGCAGCGTACCCGGGACAGGGATTTTAGGCGAGCAGTACTTC CASSVPGTGILGEQYF
TRBJ1-2 - few TRBV18 TGTGCCAGCTCACCTCCGTCCAGGGGCGCTTATGGCTACACCTTC CASSPPSRGAYGYTF
TRBJ2-3 - - TRBV7-8 TGTGCCAGCAGCTTAGTCGTCGATACGCAGTATTTT CASSLVVDTQYF
TRBJ2-1 TRBD2 - TRBV19 TGTGCCAGTACCCCGGGACTAGGGTCCTACAATGAGCAGTTCTTC CASTPGLGSYNEQFF
TRBJ2-2 - - TRBV27 TGTGCCAGCAGTGACCCCTCCGGCGGGGGCCTCACCGGGGAGCTGTTTTTT CASSDPSGGGLTGELFF
TRBJ2-1 TRBD1 - TRBV18 TGTGCCAGCTCACCCGGGACAGGGTACAATGAGCAGTTCTTC CASSPGTGYNEQFF
TRBJ1-5 - once TRBV30 TGTGCCTGGAGCGGGCGGGAGGACCTCTATAGCAATCAGCCCCAGCATTTT CAWSGREDLYSNQPQHF
TRBJ2-1 - - TRBV7-3 TGTGCCAGCAGCTTAGGGCTAGCCAATGAGCAGTTCTTC CASSLGLANEQFF
TRBJ1-4 - - TRBV11-1 TGTGCCAGCAGCCTGACAGAGGTGGATGAAAAACTGTTTTTT CASSLTEVDEKLFF
TRBJ1-2 TRBD1 - TRBV15 TGTGCCACCAGCAGAGATCGTGGGGGGACAGGTGTCTATGGCTACACCTTC CATSRDRGGTGVYGYTF
TRBJ2-7 - - TRBV19 TGTGCCAGTAGTCCGAAGGGGCAAAAAGGGAACGAGCAGTACTTC CASSPKGQKGNEQYF
TRBJ2-3 - - TRBV6-5 TGTGCCAGCGCGACTAGTTCGAATACGCAGTATTTT CASATSSNTQYF
TRBJ2-7 - - TRBV10-1 TGCGCCAGCAGTGTCGATACGGGGAGCAGGACCTACGAGCAGTACTTC CASSVDTGSRTYEQYF
TRBJ1-5 TRBD1 few TRBV6-5 TGTGCCAGCAGCCGGACAGGGGGGAAAAATCAGCCCCAGCATTTT CASSRTGGKNQPQHF
TRBJ1-2 TRBD1 few TRBV28 TGTGCCAGCAGTCCACAGGACAGGAGGGGCCCTTATGGCTACACCTTC CASSPQDRRGPYGYTF
TRBJ2-1 - - TRBV5-6 TGTGCCAGCAGCTTTAGACTTACCGTATTCAATGAGCAGTTCTTC CASSFRLTVFNEQFF
TRBJ2-2 - few TRBV10-1 TGCGCCAGCAGTGGCAGGACTATTCGACCGGCGGGGAGCACCGGGGAGCTGTTTTTT CASSGRTIRPAGSTGELFF
TRBJ1-1 TRBD1 - TRBV7-3 TGTGCCAGCAGCCGGACAGGTACCACTGAAGCTTTCTTT CASSRTGTTEAFF
TRBJ2-7 TRBD2 - TRBV30 TGTGCCTGGAGAAGGGGGCTAGCGGGAGTTCTTATTTACGAGCAGTACTTC CAWRRGLAGVLIYEQYF
TRBJ2-5 TRBD2 - TRBV29-1 TGCAGCGTTGAGAGGCTAGCGGGATCCGGCGAGACCCAGTACTTC CSVERLAGSGETQYF
TRBJ2-4 TRBD2 - TRBV2 TGTGCCAGCCGCACCGGGACTAGCGGGAGGGCCTGGGACATTCAGTACTTC CASRTGTSGRAWDIQYF